These 15 T cell receptor beta chains share one sample of origin, sequenced in a study of cytomegalovirus exposure and HLA in healthy donors. PCR used 60 Vbeta primers and 13 Jbeta primers. Profiling relied on immunoSEQ multiplex PCR, and the TCRdb table lists in-frame clones only, not all of them. This sample yields more than 55,000 clones, of which 75% to 85% are seen a single time; 1.5% to 2% belongs to the top ten. Sequenced material: PBMCs. These receptors all stem from a human donor in good health.

V and J are TRBV6-1 and TRBJ1-2, with a possible D match to TRBD1 (6 bases). Germline V gene data show CDR1 as MNHNS and CDR2 as SASEGT. This CDR3 is 15 amino acids long. V gave up 4 bases and J gave up 8 bases, with 20 bases separating them. CDR3: CASSGALQGIGGYTF. The CDR3 DNA reads TGTGCCAGCAGTGGAGCTTTACAGGGTATCGGCGGCTACACCTTC.

The gene calls are TRBV7-9 and TRBJ1-1, with 8 bases identical to TRBD1. Trimming cost V 2 bases and J 8 bases; bases outside gene matches: 4. This CDR3 spans 13 amino acids. Germline V CDR1 and CDR2: SEHNR, FQNEAQ (reference sequence). The CDR3 is CASSLWTGPEAFF. CDR3 DNA sequence: TGTGCCAGCAGCTTATGGACAGGGCCAGAAGCTTTCTTT.

CDR3 region: CASSETGNTEAFF. The CDR3 coding sequence is TGTGCCAGCAGCGAGACAGGGAACACTGAAGCTTTCTTT. V and J are TRBV11-3 and TRBJ1-1, with D possibly matching TRBD1 (6 bases). Germline lookup yields CDR1 SGHNT and CDR2 YENEEA. V lost 5 bases, J lost 1 base, and 8 bases lay in between. The CDR3 extends over 13 amino acids.

A remark on this clone: One end of the junction does not line up with germline, which may come from a read error. The CDR3 nucleotides read TGTGCCAGTAGTTCTTTCCGAGGGACTAGCCGTACGGGGCAGTACTTC. As protein: CASSSFRGTSRTGQYF. V gene TRBV6-5 combines with J gene TRBJ2-7, with 9 bases lining up with TRBD2. CDR1 is MNHEY and CDR2 is SVGAGI in the germline V gene. The CDR3 runs to 16 residues.

The chain employs TRBV10-3 and TRBJ1-1; D is perhaps TRBD1 (6 bases). The CDR3 has 15 residues. Between the trimmed V and J ends, which lost 6 bases and 1 base, there was a span of 15 bases. Germline assignment: CDR1 ENHRY and CDR2 SYGVKD. The CDR3 DNA sequence: TGTGCCATCAGCGGGACCGGGGGGCCGAACACTGAAGCTTTCTTT. Encoded protein: CAISGTGGPNTEAFF.

V and J are TRBV5-1 and TRBJ2-5; D is possibly TRBD2 (5 bases). Trimming cost V 0 bases and J 7 bases, with 13 bases left between them. Per the germline V gene, CDR1 is SGHRS and CDR2 is YFSETQ. The CDR3 is made up of 14 amino acids. The CDR3 coding sequence is TGCGCCAGCAGCTTGGGGCAGGAGGTGGGGACCCAGTACTTC. Translation gives CASSLGQEVGTQYF. Full variable domain (missing parts from reference TRBV5-1 and TRBJ2-5): KAGVTQTPRYLIKTRGQQVTLSCSPISGHRSVSWYQQTPGQGLQFLFEYFSETQRNKGNFPGRFSGRQFSNSRSEMNVSTLELGDSALYLCASSLGQEVGTQYFGPGTRLLVL.

The CDR3 is CASSRTGKETQYF. CDR3 DNA: TGTGCCAGCAGCCGGACAGGGAAGGAGACCCAGTACTTC. The V and J genes are TRBV7-2 and TRBJ2-5; TRBD1 agrees at 8 bases. Trimming at V came to 5 bases and at J to 5 bases, leaving 4 bases not matched to a gene. The germline V gene encodes CDR1 SGHTA and CDR2 FQGNSA. The CDR3 totals 13 residues.

This clone was counted only a few times. An end of the junction does not agree with germline; a read error may underlie this. This chain uses TRBV2 with TRBJ2-7; D gene ambiguous. CDR1 and CDR2 (germline): SNHLY, FYNNEI. The CDR3 spans 13 residues. CDR3 DNA sequence: TGTGCGGGCGAAGGCATCACCTCCTCCGAGCAGTACTTC. Translation gives CAGEGITSSEQYF.

For the CDR3, the DNA is TGTGCCAGCAGCTCCGTCAAGGGGACTAGCGTAGACAATGAGCAGTTCTTC. Amino acids: CASSSVKGTSVDNEQFF. The rearrangement joins TRBV7-3 to TRBJ2-1; 10 positions match TRBD2. Trimming took 4 bases from V and 5 from J; bases not matched to a gene: 11. The length of the CDR3 is 17 residues. Germline V lookup: CDR1 SGHTA, CDR2 FQGTGA.

This clone was found once. This chain uses TRBV5-6 with TRBJ2-1; TRBD1 matches at 9 bases. V lost 0 bases, J lost 4 bases, and 8 bases stayed unmatched. This CDR3 has 17 amino acids. CDR1 is SGHDT and CDR2 is YYEEEE in the germline V gene. CDR3 DNA sequence: TGTGCCAGCAGCTTGGCGACAGGGGGAACGGTATACAATGAGCAGTTCTTC. As protein: CASSLATGGTVYNEQFF.

The genes are TRBV4-2 and TRBJ1-2, with 8 bases lining up with TRBD1. Losses at the gene ends were 5 bases for V and 2 bases for J; bases not matched to a gene: 19. The CDR3 contains 19 residues. Germline CDR1 reads LGHNA; CDR2 reads YNFKEQ. For the CDR3, the DNA is TGTGCCAGCAGCTTAACTCTCGGGACAGGCGAGGGGACCAACTATGGCTACACCTTC. Protein sequence: CASSLTLGTGEGTNYGYTF.

The chain carries TRBV20-1 and TRBJ2-7; D gene unclear. The germline gives CDR1 DFQATT, CDR2 SNEGSKA (reference sequence). V was cut by 1 base and J by 6 bases, with 7 bases left in between. This CDR3 is 11 amino acids long. CDR3 DNA: TGCAGTGCTAGAGCATGGGCCGAGCAGTACTTC. This sequence encodes CSARAWAEQYF.

The V and J genes are TRBV28 and TRBJ2-3; D not resolved. The CDR3 totals 14 residues. Trimming removed 3 bases at V and 4 bases at J, with 11 bases between. The V gene's germline CDR1 is MDHEN and CDR2 SYDVKM. DNA for the CDR3: TGTGCCAGCAGTTTTTGGAGTGAATCAGATACGCAGTATTTT. Its protein product is CASSFWSESDTQYF. Together with reference TRBV28 and TRBJ2-3, the CDR3 gives the full variable domain: DVKVTQSSRYLVKRTGEKVFLECVQDMDHENMFWYRQDPGLGLRLIYFSYDVKMKEKGDIPEGYSVSREKKERFSLILESASTNQTSMYLCASSFWSESDTQYFGPGTRLTVL.

The CDR3 loop is CASSSGSGEAYEQYF. Written as DNA, the CDR3 is TGTGCCAGCAGCTCAGGTAGCGGAGAGGCCTACGAGCAGTACTTC. The chain employs TRBV11-2 and TRBJ2-7, with D maybe TRBD2 (6 bases). Trimming stripped 4 bases from V and 2 bases from J, with 15 bases between. Germline V lookup: CDR1 SGHAT, CDR2 FQNNGV. The CDR3 sequence is 15 residues long.

This chain uses TRBV4-2 with TRBJ2-3; the match to TRBD2 covers 10 bases. V dropped 4 bases and J dropped 1; count of bases not matched to a gene: 11. The CDR3 is made up of 18 amino acids. Germline CDR1 and CDR2: LGHNA and YNFKEQ. This chain's CDR3 is CASSRASGGAGGTDTQYF. The CDR3 coding sequence is TGTGCCAGCAGCCGCGCTAGCGGGGGAGCAGGAGGCACAGATACGCAGTATTTT.